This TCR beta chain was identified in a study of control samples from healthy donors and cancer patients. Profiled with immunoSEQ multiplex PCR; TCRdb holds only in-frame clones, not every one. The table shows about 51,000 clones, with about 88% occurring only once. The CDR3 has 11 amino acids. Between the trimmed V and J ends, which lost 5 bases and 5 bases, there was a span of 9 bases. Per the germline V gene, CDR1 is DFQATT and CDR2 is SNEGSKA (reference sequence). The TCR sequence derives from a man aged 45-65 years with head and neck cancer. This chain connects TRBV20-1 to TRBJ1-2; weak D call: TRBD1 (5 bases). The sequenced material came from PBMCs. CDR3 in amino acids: CSAYQGYGYTF. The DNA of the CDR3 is TGCAGTGCTTACCAGGGTTATGGCTACACCTTC.